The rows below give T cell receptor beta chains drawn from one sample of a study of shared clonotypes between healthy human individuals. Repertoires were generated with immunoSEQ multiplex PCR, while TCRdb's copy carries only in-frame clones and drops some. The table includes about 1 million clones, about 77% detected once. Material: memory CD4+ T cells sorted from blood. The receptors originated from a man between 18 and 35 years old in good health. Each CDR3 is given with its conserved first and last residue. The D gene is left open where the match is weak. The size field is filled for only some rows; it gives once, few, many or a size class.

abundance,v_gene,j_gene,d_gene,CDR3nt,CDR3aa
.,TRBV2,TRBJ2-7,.,TGTGCCAGCTTCCGAGAATTAGTGCAGTACTTC,CASFRELVQYF
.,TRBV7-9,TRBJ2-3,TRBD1,TGTGCCAGCAGCTTGGACAGGGGTGGCGTCACAGATACGCAGTATTTT,CASSLDRGGVTDTQYF
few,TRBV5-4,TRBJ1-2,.,TGTGCCAGCAGCTTGGTCTTGGGGACGGGTGGCTACACCTTC,CASSLVLGTGGYTF
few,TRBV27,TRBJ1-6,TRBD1,TGTGCCAGCAGTACCAGACAGGGGCAAAATTCACCCCTCCACTTT,CASSTRQGQNSPLHF
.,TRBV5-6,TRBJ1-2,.,TGTGCCAGCAAACCTAAACAGGGTTTGGCCTATGGCTACACCTTC,CASKPKQGLAYGYTF
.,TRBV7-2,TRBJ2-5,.,TGTGCCAGCAGCCCATCCAGGGGTGCAGAGACCCAGTACTTC,CASSPSRGAETQYF
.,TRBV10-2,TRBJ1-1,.,TGCGCCAGCAGTGAACAGAAAAACACTGAAGCTTTCTTT,CASSEQKNTEAFF
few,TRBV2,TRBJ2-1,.,TGTGCCAGCAGTGAATGGGGCGGGACGGTCGGGAATGAGCAGTTCTTC,CASSEWGGTVGNEQFF
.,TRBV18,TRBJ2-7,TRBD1,TGTGCCAGCGCACTGAACCTGGGACAGGGTAACGAGCAGTACTTC,CASALNLGQGNEQYF
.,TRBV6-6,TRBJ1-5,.,TGTGCCAGCAGAGTGCAGGGTGTCGGTCAGCCCCAGCATTTT,CASRVQGVGQPQHF
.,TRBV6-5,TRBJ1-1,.,TGTGCCAGCAGTTACTCGATGTTGAACACTGAAGCTTTCTTT,CASSYSMLNTEAFF
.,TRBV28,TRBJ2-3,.,TGTGCCACTTCGGTAGAGGCCACAGATACGCAGTATTTT,CATSVEATDTQYF